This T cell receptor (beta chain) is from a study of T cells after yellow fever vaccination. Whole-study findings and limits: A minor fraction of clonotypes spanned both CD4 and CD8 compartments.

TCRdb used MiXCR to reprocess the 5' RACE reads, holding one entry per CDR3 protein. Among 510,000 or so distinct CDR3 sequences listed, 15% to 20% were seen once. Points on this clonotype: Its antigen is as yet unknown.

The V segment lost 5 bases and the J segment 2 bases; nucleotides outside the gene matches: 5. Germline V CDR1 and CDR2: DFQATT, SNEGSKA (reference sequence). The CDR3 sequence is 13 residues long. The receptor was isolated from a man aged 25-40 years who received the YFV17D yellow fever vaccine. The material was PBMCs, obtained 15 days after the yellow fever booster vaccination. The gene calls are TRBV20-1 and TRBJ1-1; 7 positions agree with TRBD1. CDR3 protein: CSAGDRKNTEAFF. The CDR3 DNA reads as TGCAGTGCTGGGGACAGAAAAAACACTGAAGCTTTCTTT.